This T cell receptor (beta chain) was sequenced during a study of cytomegalovirus exposure and HLA in healthy donors. Profiled with immunoSEQ multiplex PCR; TCRdb holds only in-frame clones, not every one. The sample has some 180,000 clones, around nine tenths seen once. The CDR3 contains 17 residues. J gave up 3 bases and V 7 bases, and 15 bases lay outside the gene matches. Germline-derived CDR1 and CDR2 are SGHNT and YENEEA. This TCR derives from a young man in good health and CMV-seropositive. Sample: PBMCs. This chain links TRBV11-3 with TRBJ2-3; 8 bases match TRBD2. DNA of the CDR3: TGTGCCAGCACCCCGGGTGTAGCCGGGAGGGGTACAGATACGCAGTATTTT. This sequence encodes CASTPGVAGRGTDTQYF.